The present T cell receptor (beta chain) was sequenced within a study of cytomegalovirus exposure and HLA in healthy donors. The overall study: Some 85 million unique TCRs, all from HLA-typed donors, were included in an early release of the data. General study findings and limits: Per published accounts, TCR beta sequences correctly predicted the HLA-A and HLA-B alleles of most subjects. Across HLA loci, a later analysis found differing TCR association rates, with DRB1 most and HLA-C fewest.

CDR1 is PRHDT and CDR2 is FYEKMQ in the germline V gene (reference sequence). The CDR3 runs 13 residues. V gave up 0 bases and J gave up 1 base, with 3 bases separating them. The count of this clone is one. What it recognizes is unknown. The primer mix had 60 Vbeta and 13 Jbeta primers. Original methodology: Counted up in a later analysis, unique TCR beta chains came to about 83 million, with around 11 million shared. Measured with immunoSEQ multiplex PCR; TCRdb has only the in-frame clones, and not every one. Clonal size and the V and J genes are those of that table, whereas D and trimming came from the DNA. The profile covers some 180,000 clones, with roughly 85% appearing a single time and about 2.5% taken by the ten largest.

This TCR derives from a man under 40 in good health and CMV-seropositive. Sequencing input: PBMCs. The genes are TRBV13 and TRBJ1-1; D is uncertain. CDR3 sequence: CASSLGGNTEAFF. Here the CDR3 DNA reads TGTGCCAGCAGCTTAGGCGGGAACACTGAAGCTTTCTTT. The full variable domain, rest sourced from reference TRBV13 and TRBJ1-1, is AAGVIQSPRHLIKEKRETATLKCYPIPRHDTVYWYQQGPGQDPQFLISFYEKMQSDKGSIPDRFSAQQFSDYHSELNMSSLELGDSALYFCASSLGGNTEAFFGQGTRLTVV.